Below, one T cell receptor (beta chain) is given with its context. Authors' methods: The assay estimated nucleated cells by amplifying reference gene primers. TCRdb's copy holds only in-frame clones and misses some; the assay was immunoSEQ multiplex PCR. V, J and clone size reflect that table, while D and trimming were determined from the DNA. This table has under 200,000 clones, approximately 90% appearing once. The data derive from a study of blood T cell repertoires in COVID-19. About the research overall: COVID-19 samples, acute and convalescent, were from the United States, Italy and Spain. PBMCs, B-cell-depleted T cells, or T cells provided the cDNA or gDNA that made up the material.

The V gene's germline CDR1 is SGHNT and CDR2 YYREEE (reference sequence). This CDR3 contains 13 residues. Trimming cost V 4 bases and J 8 bases; bases outside gene matches: 5. The TCR originated in a man aged 18-30 years with acute or convalescent COVID-19. The chain couples TRBV5-4 to TRBJ1-2; 10 nucleotides match TRBD1. The sequenced sample was peripheral blood. CDR3 sequence (DNA): TGTGCCAGCAGCCCCGGACAGGGGGGAGGCTACACCTTC. This encodes CASSPGQGGGYTF.